These T cell receptor beta chains were read from a single sample in a study of blood T cells in healthy people across ages. TCRdb recomputed calls from the 5' RACE reads with MiXCR, one row per CDR3 protein. This sample yields more than 800,000 distinct CDR3 sequences, of which under 30% are seen a single time; 17% belongs to the top ten. The material sequenced was blood. These receptors were taken from a woman older than 75 in good health. Each CDR3 is given with its conserved first and last residue. The D gene is left open where the match is weak. Rows may omit the clone size; those that give it use once, few, many or a size class.

d_call,j_call,clone_size,v_call,cdr3_nt,cdr3_aa
-,TRBJ2-5,-,TRBV6-6,TGTGCCAGCAGACTTGGCCCGGACTGGGGAGTTGTGGAGCAGTACTTC,CASRLGPDWGVVEQYF
-,TRBJ1-1,-,TRBV3-1,TGTGCCAGCAGCCAAACTCAGGGTAAGACTGAAGCTTTCTTT,CASSQTQGKTEAFF
-,TRBJ1-5,many,TRBV7-2,TGTGCCAGCAGCTTAGTGGCAGGCGCTCAGCCCCAGCATTTT,CASSLVAGAQPQHF
-,TRBJ1-1,-,TRBV29-1,TGCAGCGGCAAATTTATGGGAACTGAAGCTTTCTTT,CSGKFMGTEAFF
-,TRBJ2-3,-,TRBV6-1,TGTGCCAGCATCCCGGGGCTCAAAACAGATACGCAGTATTTT,CASIPGLKTDTQYF
TRBD1,TRBJ2-1,many,TRBV10-3,TGTGCCATCAGTGAGTCGATGGGGACAGGGGAGGAGAGCTCCTACAATGAGCAGTTCTTC,CAISESMGTGEESSYNEQFF
-,TRBJ1-2,few,TRBV30,TGTGCCTGGATCCATTACGCACAGGGCAAGGACTATGGCTACACCTTC,CAWIHYAQGKDYGYTF
-,TRBJ1-2,many,TRBV6-6,TGTGCCAGCAGTTACGGGGGGGACCTCGGCTACACCTTC,CASSYGGDLGYTF
TRBD1,TRBJ1-2,few,TRBV10-2,TGCGCCAGTCTAATGACAGGGACTAACTATGGCTACACCTTC,CASLMTGTNYGYTF
TRBD2,TRBJ2-3,many,TRBV10-3,TGTGCCATCAGTGGGACGACTAGCCGGTCCACAGATACGCAGTATTTT,CAISGTTSRSTDTQYF
-,TRBJ2-5,many,TRBV20-1,TGCAGTGCCCGCCCCGGGGGCCGGGAGACCCAGTACTTC,CSARPGGRETQYF
-,TRBJ2-3,many,TRBV7-2,TGTGCCAGCAGCCTACGGCGGGGGCGTTCAGATACGCAGTATTTT,CASSLRRGRSDTQYF
-,TRBJ2-4,-,TRBV7-2,TGTGCCAGCAGCTTCTCAAAGGGGCCAGAAAGGGGATTAGCCAAAAACATTCAGTACTTC,CASSFSKGPERGLAKNIQYF
-,TRBJ2-5,-,TRBV5-1,TGCGCCAGCAGCGACTGGGCCCTACCCCGAGAGACCCAGTACTTC,CASSDWALPRETQYF
-,TRBJ1-1,-,TRBV2,TGTGCCAGCATGGCAGACTTGAACACTGAAGCTTTCTTT,CASMADLNTEAFF
-,TRBJ2-1,many,TRBV3-1,TGTGCCAGCAGCCACATCGGCAGGAGCGTGGACAATGAGCAGTTCTTC,CASSHIGRSVDNEQFF
-,TRBJ1-1,-,TRBV6-6,TGTGCCAGCAGTACCGTTACGGGGTGGGCTTTCTTT,CASSTVTGWAFF
-,TRBJ1-2,few,TRBV4-1,TGCGCCAGCAGCCAAGTGTGGCGGGGAAAGCGGAATGGCTACACCTTC,CASSQVWRGKRNGYTF
TRBD1,TRBJ1-2,-,TRBV18,TGTGCCAGCTCAGAGGACAGGGGGATAGATGGCTACACCTTC,CASSEDRGIDGYTF
-,TRBJ2-5,-,TRBV9,TGTGCCAGCAGTGCGTTGGGCAGGGTTGGAGAGACCCAGTACTTC,CASSALGRVGETQYF
-,TRBJ1-1,many,TRBV7-9,TGTGCCAGCAGCTCCTGGGGGGGCCCGAACACTGAAGCTTTCTTT,CASSSWGGPNTEAFF
TRBD1,TRBJ1-5,few,TRBV5-5,TGTGCCAGCAGCTTGGGCACAGGGGTGGGCAATCAGCCCCAGCATTTT,CASSLGTGVGNQPQHF
-,TRBJ2-7,-,TRBV7-2,TGTGCCAGCAGCTTAGACGGAGACCCTTACAACGAGCAGTACTTC,CASSLDGDPYNEQYF
TRBD2,TRBJ2-1,many,TRBV10-3,TGTGCCATCGGGACTAGCGGGGGAATCCCTGCAACTGAGCAGTTCTTC,CAIGTSGGIPATEQFF
-,TRBJ2-5,-,TRBV19,TGTGCCAGTGGCAGGGGCGGAGGAGAGACCCAGTACTTC,CASGRGGGETQYF
-,TRBJ1-2,-,TRBV7-8,TGTGCCAGCAGCTTAGGGGGCAGGGAGGGGAGCACCTTC,CASSLGGREGSTF
TRBD2,TRBJ2-7,-,TRBV7-2,TGTGCCTCCAAGTTCGGGGGGGCCAATGAGCAGTACTTC,CASKFGGANEQYF
TRBD2,TRBJ2-5,-,TRBV7-2,TGTGCCAGCAGCTTATCGCGGGGGTGGAAAGAGATCCAGTACTTC,CASSLSRGWKEIQYF
TRBD1,TRBJ2-1,few,TRBV3-1,TGTGCCAGCAGCCAAGGGACAGGGGTTTACAATGAGCAGTTCTTC,CASSQGTGVYNEQFF
TRBD1,TRBJ2-5,-,TRBV2,TGTGCCATCGGGGACAGGGGTGAGACCCAGTACTTC,CAIGDRGETQYF
TRBD1,TRBJ2-1,many,TRBV6-5,TGTGCCAGCAGTTACTCTTTTGGGGACAGGGCCTACAATGAGCAGTTCTTC,CASSYSFGDRAYNEQFF
-,TRBJ1-2,-,TRBV5-1,TGCGCCAGCAGCTTGGGGCAGGGCTTAGGGGTCTATGGCTACACCTTC,CASSLGQGLGVYGYTF
TRBD1,TRBJ2-7,many,TRBV9,TGTGCCAGCAGCGTAGAGGGACAGGGAGCCTACGAGCAGTACTTC,CASSVEGQGAYEQYF
TRBD1,TRBJ2-7,-,TRBV2,TGTGCCAGCAGTGAAGTGGTGACAGGGCAGCAGTACTTC,CASSEVVTGQQYF
TRBD1,TRBJ1-4,few,TRBV20-1,TGCAGTGCTAGAGCATACAGGGGGCAGGCTAATGAAAAACTGTTTTTT,CSARAYRGQANEKLFF
TRBD2,TRBJ2-1,-,TRBV7-2,TGTGCCAGCAGCCGGGCGGGAGTATACAATGAGCAGTTCTTC,CASSRAGVYNEQFF
-,TRBJ2-7,-,TRBV2,TGTGCCAGCAGCAGACGGGGAGGAAGGGGGTACGAGCAGTACTTC,CASSRRGGRGYEQYF
TRBD2,TRBJ2-5,many,TRBV20-1,TGCAGTGCTATTACGGGACTAGATATTCAAGAGACCCAGTACTTC,CSAITGLDIQETQYF
TRBD1,TRBJ1-1,-,TRBV14,TGTGCCAGCAGCCAGGACACAGGGGGACGGGCTTTCTTT,CASSQDTGGRAFF
-,TRBJ2-2,-,TRBV3-1,TGTGCCAGCAGCCAAGACCAGGTAGAGACTATCTGGGAGCTGTTTTTT,CASSQDQVETIWELFF
-,TRBJ1-1,few,TRBV28,TGTGCCAGCAGTTTACCCACTGAAGCTTTCTTT,CASSLPTEAFF
TRBD1,TRBJ2-1,many,TRBV29-1,TGCAGCGTTCGCCCGGACAGGGTGTACTACAATGAGCAGTTCTTC,CSVRPDRVYYNEQFF
-,TRBJ1-6,many,TRBV7-2,TGTGCCAGCAGCGAGGACAGCTCTTCACCCCTCCACTTT,CASSEDSSSPLHF
-,TRBJ1-5,many,TRBV12-3/TRBV12-4,TGTGCCAGCAGCCAGGGGTGGCAGCCCCAGCATTTT,CASSQGWQPQHF
-,TRBJ1-2,many,TRBV20-1,TGCAGTGCTAGAAAACAGGGATCGGACTATGGCTACACCTTC,CSARKQGSDYGYTF
-,TRBJ1-4,-,TRBV5-1,TGCGCCAGCAGCGGAGGGGTTGAACTGTTTTTT,CASSGGVELFF
TRBD2,TRBJ2-1,-,TRBV3-1,TGTGCCAGCAGCCAAGTGAGTAGCGGGCGTTCCTACAATGAGCAGTTCTTC,CASSQVSSGRSYNEQFF
-,TRBJ1-5,-,TRBV20-1,TGCAGTGCTAGGGACTTACAAGGAAAGGGCAATCAGCCCCAGCATTTT,CSARDLQGKGNQPQHF